Described below is a single TCR beta chain sequence and its context. The antigen it binds to is not known. Per-base quality was not reported, and no clone a single base away is much larger than it. This sample was included in a study of cytomegalovirus exposure and HLA in healthy donors (dated by TCRdb to the late 2010s). About the full investigation: An earlier analysis of more than 550 of the donors reported roughly 300 Gb of sequence data and about 120 million unique TCR beta sequences obtained from about 180 million T cells. An earlier analysis of approximately 630 of the donors applied high-throughput TCR beta sequencing to assess whether each TCR beta V gene segment acted as functional or pseudogenic. Among the roughly 400 genotyped donors, around 79% belonged to the genetic ancestry cluster associated with self-reported Caucasian donors. The T cell repertoires of several hundred subjects were profiled by immunosequencing and related to cytomegalovirus serostatus. A separate validation cohort of over 95 different subjects was used in addition to the 666-subject first cohort. Genome-wide SNP genotypes for about three fifths of the 666 donors were used in a later genetic analysis, which treated that subset as a discovery cohort. HLA typing covered class I and class II loci at four-digit resolution. High-throughput TCR immunosequencing, statistical association of individual TCRs with disease status, and machine learning were combined to predict cytomegalovirus infection status. Typing coverage varied by locus: roughly 629-640 donors for A, B, C, DRB1 and DQB1; roughly 520 for DQA1; more than 600 for DPA1; some 470 for DPB1. Among several hundred genotyped donors of the cohort, an average of about 240,000 unique TCR beta nucleotide sequences was sequenced per donor, of which about 19% were non-productive. Because of strong linkage in the cohort, a few DR-DQ haplotypes were treated as single units for association and clustering. The study aimed to test whether cataloging public T cell receptors could reveal signatures of past pathogen exposure. An early release that covered approximately 600 HLA-typed donors contained around 300 gigabases of sequencing data and 65 million to 100 million unique TCR sequences. A later analysis re-analyzed previously published TCR beta repertoires from 550 to 700 donors and added high-resolution HLA genotyping to study TCR occurrence patterns. Donor age, sex, ethnicity and CMV serostatus were compiled together with the repertoire data. Every discovery cohort repertoire had been produced on one sequencing platform. Rather than drawing on any new phenotypic data, the later analysis identified candidate immune exposures from TCR beta sequences and the way those sequences occurred across donors.

The library came from the immunoSEQ multiplex PCR assay. The multiplex PCR relied on a mix of 60 forward primers for TCR Vbeta segments and 13 reverse primers for TCR Jbeta segments. The CDR3 region of rearranged TCR beta genes was amplified from genomic DNA with a multiplex PCR assay. On the Illumina HiSeq System, the amplified TCR beta libraries were sequenced as 87-base-pair reads. On the study's bioinformatics: A later analysis counted 65 million to 90 million unique TCR beta chains across the 670 or so repertoires, and 10 million to 12 million of these chains were shared by at least two donors. Raw reads were error-corrected and collapsed into unique sequences with a nearest-neighbor algorithm that merged closely related sequences to remove PCR and sequencing errors. To assign V, D and J gene segments, CDR3 sequences were aligned to IMGT reference sequences. For a sequence to be retained, a match of at least six nucleotides to both a V gene segment and a J gene segment was required. Rearrangements were called productive when the CDR3 lacked stop codons and stayed in frame with V and J; all others were non-productive. Following IMGT convention, CDR3 was defined as the stretch from the second conserved V-encoded cysteine up to the conserved J-encoded phenylalanine. In an earlier analysis of roughly 610 of the donors, sequences lacking an unambiguous match to a single V gene segment were excluded. In an earlier analysis of approximately 500 of the donors, a V segment was called functional when productive rearrangements were above 56.7%, and segregating when the standard deviation between donors exceeded 5%. A statistical classification framework was built to diagnose cytomegalovirus status from the catalog of TCR beta chain sequences. V and J gene assignment, in a later analysis, came from comparing TCR nucleotide sequences with IMGT/GENE-DB human TR gene sequences. Using the TCRdist pipeline, a later analysis assigned CDR3 sequences along with most-parsimonious VDJ recombination scenarios. In a later analysis, every TCR beta chain was defined by the combination of its CDR3 amino acid sequence and its V-gene family, and reads without a unique V-gene family were dropped. To address suspected cross-contamination and a sequencing artifact, a later analysis removed several hundred highly shared, low-generation-probability nucleotide sequences. In a later analysis, a clonal expansion index was calculated for each public chain from normalized within-repertoire ranks of inferred template counts. Generation probabilities in a later analysis came from a VDJ recombination model fitted to out-of-frame rearrangements, and those results were checked against IGoR. In a later analysis, TCR-TCR, TCR-HLA and TCR-CMV co-occurrence was scored with hypergeometric tests, and a repertoire-size bias correction was applied to TCR pairs. A later analysis estimated false discovery rates by permuting HLA or CMV assignments 20 times. In a later analysis, co-occurring TCRs were grouped with DBSCAN, and TCRdist sequence similarity was added when clustering was performed within HLA-allele-positive subsets. Co-occurrence clustering excluded repertoires with fewer than 30,000 or more than 120,000 public chains, plus five with anomalous nucleotide sharing. The table comes from immuneACCESS by way of TCRdb, which keeps in-frame sequences with V and J called. Part of the clones is missing from these tables; in studies checked, under half for an unresolved V gene and the rest for unknown reasons. V and J calls and clone size come straight from that table; D and trimming were deduced from the DNA. The sample table lists about 160,000 clones, roughly 71% of them with a count of one. The leading ten clones occupy about 3% of the sample.

The cohort comprised some 730 healthy bone marrow donors. At the time of sampling, all cohort members were nominally healthy, though unrecorded immune exposures were likely present. The donor tested CMV seropositive, placing the donor among the roughly 300 seropositive members of the cohort. Every donor gave a peripheral blood sample, and the peripheral blood mononuclear cells from that sample were used for TCR beta sequencing. The Qiagen DNeasy Blood Extraction Kit was used to extract genomic DNA from the blood cell samples. Overall results and qualifications from the work: A group of highly shared sequence variants was considered likely to be a technical artifact of the sequencing pipeline. Immune exposure information for the cohort was limited to CMV serostatus. In a later genetic analysis, a missense DCLRE1C variant was associated with V-gene and J-gene trimming of TCR beta chains, and the association was replicated in an independent cohort. A later analysis found that HLA-associated TCR beta chains were more clonally expanded and had lower generation probabilities than equally common non-associated chains. According to a later analysis, most CMV-associated TCR beta chains appeared to be HLA-restricted, and the HLA associations seemed to be driven largely by CMV exposure. In vitro tests confirmed that a few of the cytomegalovirus-associated TCR beta chains recognize cytomegalovirus antigens. Because HLA typing was unavailable for some donors at each locus, only the typed subset was used in association tests. In a later genetic analysis, fewer N-insertions in productive TCRs were reported among donors in an Asian-associated ancestry cluster than the roughly 640-donor mean. The earlier analysis of around 600 of the donors excluded approximately 17 rarely observed V segments, including chromosome 9 orphons, because counts were too low. In both the original and validation cohorts, the classifier was reported to diagnose cytomegalovirus status with high specificity and sensitivity. When HLA alleles, especially DR and DQ, strongly co-occurred, attributing TCR associations to individual alleles was difficult. In this cohort, only TCR beta chains were sequenced, and detectable features were limited by the absence of alpha or paired-chain data. In an earlier analysis of fewer than 750 of the donors, most TCR beta V segments were observed in productive rearrangements about 87% or about 30% of the time, broadly matching IMGT annotations. At a false discovery rate of 0.05, a later analysis linked about 16,000 TCR beta sequences to specific HLA alleles. In a later analysis, TCR association rates were found to vary across HLA loci, with the most associated TCRs seen for DRB1 alleles and the fewest for HLA-C alleles. Linkage disequilibrium might explain the correlated functional status among segregating V segments, but an unknown experimental factor could not be ruled out. Most TCR sequences were observed very rarely across donors, whereas some public TCRs were present in many individuals. In the study, approximately 160 TCR beta chains were listed as associated with cytomegalovirus. Presence/absence analyses assumed roughly uniform sequencing depth across donors, an assumption that may not hold. According to a later analysis, parvovirus B19, influenza, CMV and Epstein-Barr virus appeared linked to several top co-occurrence clusters. According to the authors, the approach could potentially be generalized to other disease states and immunological phenotypes. A further reported finding was that TCR beta sequences accurately predicted the HLA-A and HLA-B alleles for most subjects in the first cohort.

This sequence originates from a woman aged 45-65 years in good health and CMV-seropositive. Sequencing used PBMCs.

The DNA is as follows: TGTGCCAGCAGCCGACAGGGTTCGGACACTGAAGCTTTCTTT. The translation is CASSRQGSDTEAFF. The V gene is TRBV7-6 and the J gene is TRBJ1-1, with TRBD1 identical over 7 junction bases. There are 14 amino acids in the CDR3, from cysteine to phenylalanine inclusive. Just the 42-base CDR3 DNA is kept, in frame starting at base 1. V lost 5 bases and J lost 3 bases, and the count of bases not matched to a germline gene is 6. Via the germline V gene, CDR1 is SGHVS and CDR2 FNYEAQ.